This TCR beta chain was obtained from a study of beta chain features in type 1 diabetes. Study in general: Patients and healthy donors were similar in age, gender and cell yields. Study-wide results and caveats: The naive, central memory and Treg TCRB repertoires showed an apparent similarity that was greater among patients than among healthy donors. Cells expressing TCR highly could be over-represented by cDNA sequencing.

Based on CD45RO/CCR7/CD25/CD127/CD95/CD27, CD4+ regulatory, stem cell-like memory, naive and central memory cells were sorted. V was clipped by 6 bases and J by 6 bases, with 23 bases between them. Germline V lookup: CDR1 SGDLS, CDR2 YYNGEE. The length of the CDR3 is 16 residues. This clone has only a few counts. No antigen is known for it. Sequenced material consisted of expressed TCRB transcripts (all of the isolated RNA was reverse transcribed). Profiling relied on immunoSEQ multiplex PCR, and the TCRdb table lists in-frame clones only, not all of them. The sample lists a few hundred thousand clones, roughly a fifth occurring once.

The sample comprised naive CD4+ T cells from blood. The chain is built from TRBV9 and TRBJ2-3, with unresolved D. This TCR was sampled from a woman aged 18-29 years in good health. This CDR3 is CASTPRVTSRQDTQYF. In nucleotides, the CDR3 is TGTGCCAGCACCCCCCGGGTGACTTCCCGCCAGGATACGCAGTATTTT.